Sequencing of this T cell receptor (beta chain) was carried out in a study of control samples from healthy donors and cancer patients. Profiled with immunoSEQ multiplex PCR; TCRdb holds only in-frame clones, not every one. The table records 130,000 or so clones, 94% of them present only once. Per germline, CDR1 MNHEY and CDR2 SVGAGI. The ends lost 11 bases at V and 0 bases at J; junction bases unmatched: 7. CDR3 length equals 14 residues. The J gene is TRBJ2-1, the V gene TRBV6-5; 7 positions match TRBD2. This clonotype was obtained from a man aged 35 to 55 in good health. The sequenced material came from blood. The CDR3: CAGKRGSSYNEQFF. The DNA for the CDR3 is TGTGCCGGCAAGCGGGGCAGCTCCTACAATGAGCAGTTCTTC.